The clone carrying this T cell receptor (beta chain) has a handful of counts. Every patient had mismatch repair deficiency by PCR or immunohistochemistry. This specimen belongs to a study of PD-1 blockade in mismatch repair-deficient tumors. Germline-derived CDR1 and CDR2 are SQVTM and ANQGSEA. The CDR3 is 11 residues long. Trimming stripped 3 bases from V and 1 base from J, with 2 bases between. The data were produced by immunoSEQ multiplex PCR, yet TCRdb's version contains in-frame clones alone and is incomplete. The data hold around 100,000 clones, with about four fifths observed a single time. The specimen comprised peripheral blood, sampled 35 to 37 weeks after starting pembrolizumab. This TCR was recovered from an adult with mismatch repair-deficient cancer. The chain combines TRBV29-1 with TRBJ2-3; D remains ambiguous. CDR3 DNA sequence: TGCAGCGTTGAGGGCACAGATACGCAGTATTTT. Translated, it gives CSVEGTDTQYF.